This is a list of T cell receptor beta chains from one sample in a study of OX40 agonist ivuxolimab in advanced cancers. The method was immunoSEQ multiplex PCR; TCRdb's version includes in-frame clones alone and lacks a portion of them. The sample has about 28,000 clones; approximately 86% are singletons. Sequences were derived from CD4+ or CD8+ T cells sorted from blood, sampled in a trial of the OX40 agonist ivuxolimab. The receptors originated from an adult with an advanced solid tumor such as melanoma, head and neck, liver or kidney cancer. Each CDR3 is given with its conserved first and last residue. The D gene is left open where the match is weak. Clone size appears in some rows only: once, few, many, or a class for an expanded clone.

TRBV14	TRBD1	NA	TRBJ2-1	CASSQDMGRGPDNEQFF	TGTGCCAGCAGCCAAGACATGGGCAGGGGGCCCGACAATGAGCAGTTCTTC
TRBV14	NA	NA	TRBJ1-2	CASSRQDRYSDGYTF	TGTGCCAGCAGCCGCCAGGACAGATATTCCGATGGCTACACCTTC
TRBV19	NA	NA	TRBJ1-2	CASLSTPGYGYTF	TGTGCCAGTCTTTCCACTCCAGGCTATGGCTACACCTTC
TRBV19	NA	NA	TRBJ1-3	CASRTGLYGNTIYF	TGTGCCAGTAGAACCGGCCTATATGGAAACACCATATATTTT
TRBV7-9	TRBD1	once	TRBJ1-1	CASSLPADRGYTEAFF	TGTGCCAGCAGCTTACCTGCTGACAGGGGGTACACTGAAGCTTTCTTT
TRBV27	TRBD1	NA	TRBJ1-4	CASSLRDRPNEKLFF	TGTGCCAGCAGTTTAAGGGACAGGCCCAATGAAAAACTGTTTTTT
TRBV29-1	NA	NA	TRBJ1-2	CSVDPPSTYGYTF	TGCAGCGTTGATCCCCCGAGCACCTATGGCTACACCTTC
TRBV10-3	TRBD2	NA	TRBJ2-5	CAISDGLAGVQETQYF	TGTGCCATCAGTGACGGACTAGCGGGGGTTCAAGAGACCCAGTACTTC
TRBV19	NA	few	TRBJ1-5	CASSMGNQPQHF	TGTGCCAGTAGTATGGGCAATCAGCCCCAGCATTTT
TRBV6-5	NA	NA	TRBJ1-2	CASSLTENYGYTF	TGTGCCAGCAGCCTTACAGAGAACTATGGCTACACCTTC
TRBV21-1	NA	NA	TRBJ2-7	CASSTSRDSYEQYF	TGTGCCAGCAGCACCTCCCGGGACAGCTACGAGCAGTACTTC
TRBV27	NA	NA	TRBJ1-5	CASSLSDQPQHF	TGTGCCAGCAGTTTATCCGATCAGCCCCAGCATTTT
TRBV9	NA	NA	TRBJ2-2	CASTANTGELFF	TGTGCCAGCACCGCGAACACCGGGGAGCTGTTTTTT
TRBV7-5	NA	NA	TRBJ2-5	CARSLIWGDRSQETQYF	TGTGCCAGAAGCTTAATATGGGGGGACAGATCACAAGAGACCCAGTACTTC
TRBV9	NA	NA	TRBJ1-1	CASSVDRVGEAFF	TGTGCCAGCAGCGTAGACAGGGTTGGTGAAGCTTTCTTT
TRBV29-1	NA	NA	TRBJ2-1	CSVEDHRSYGVKQFF	TGCAGCGTTGAAGATCACCGATCGTATGGGGTAAAGCAGTTCTTC
TRBV6-6	NA	NA	TRBJ1-4	CASSYFGPDEKLFF	NA
TRBV7-6	NA	NA	TRBJ1-1	CASSLFGIGNTEAFF	TGTGCCAGCAGCTTATTTGGGATTGGGAACACTGAAGCTTTCTTT
TRBV7-9	TRBD1	NA	TRBJ1-5	CASSLRDSSNQPQHF	TGTGCCAGCAGCTTACGGGACAGTAGCAATCAGCCCCAGCATTTT
TRBV21-1	NA	NA	TRBJ1-6	CASSKVRDKNSPLHF	TGTGCCAGCAGCAAAGTTAGGGACAAGAATTCACCCCTCCACTTT
TRBV28	TRBD1	NA	TRBJ1-1	CASRYLPGQLDTEAFF	TGTGCCAGCAGATACCTACCGGGACAGCTGGACACTGAAGCTTTCTTT
TRBV6-5	NA	NA	TRBJ1-5	CASSYWSNQPQHF	TGTGCCAGCAGTTACTGGAGCAATCAGCCCCAGCATTTT
TRBV27	TRBD2	medium-sized	TRBJ2-1	CASSSGGLYNEQFF	TGTGCCAGCAGCTCGGGGGGGCTCTACAATGAGCAGTTCTTC